A single sample is the source of the 30 T cell receptor beta chains below, sequenced in a study of technical replicates of blood from a few donors. The method was immunoSEQ multiplex PCR; TCRdb's version includes in-frame clones alone and lacks a portion of them. This table has over 90,000 clones, about 96% appearing once. The sample taken for sequencing was T cells isolated from PBMCs. The receptors derive from a human donor in good health.

This chain uses TRBV5-6 with TRBJ1-3; 7 bases are a match to TRBD1. Germline assignment: CDR1 SGHDT and CDR2 YYEEEE. Trimming took 0 bases from V and 2 from J; bases not matched to a gene: 2. CDR3 length: 15 amino acids. CDR3 residues: CASSLAGQAGNTIYF. CDR3 DNA sequence: TGTGCCAGCAGCTTGGCCGGACAGGCTGGAAACACCATATATTTT.

V is TRBV4-2 and J is TRBJ2-7; 9 bases map to TRBD2. The CDR3 loop spans 14 amino acids. The ends lost 2 bases at V and 5 bases at J; junction bases unmatched: 4. Per germline, CDR1 LGHNA and CDR2 YNFKEQ. The CDR3 sequence: CASSQPSGAHEQYF. DNA for the CDR3: TGTGCCAGCAGCCAACCTAGCGGGGCCCACGAGCAGTACTTC.

The chain couples TRBV27 to TRBJ2-3, with a weak D call TRBD2 (5 bases). Germline CDR1 MNHEY, CDR2 SMNVEV (reference sequence). The CDR3 is 15 residues long. The V end was cut by 7 bases, the J end by 5 bases, with 19 bases between. DNA of the CDR3: TGTGCCAGCACGCAAGCCCCCGGACTTTTAGATACGCAGTATTTT. Residues: CASTQAPGLLDTQYF.

This clone was seen a few times. This chain joins TRBV10-1 and TRBJ1-1; D is ambiguous. CDR3 length: 15 amino acids. The V end lost 0 bases, the J end lost 0 bases, and 8 bases lay between the germline ends. CDR1 is WNHNN, CDR2 SYGVQD, per germline (reference sequence). The CDR3 bases are TGCGCCAGCAGTGAGTCTGCAGGCCTGAACACTGAAGCTTTCTTT. It yields the protein CASSESAGLNTEAFF.

V is TRBV6-1 and J is TRBJ2-7; 7 bases line up with TRBD1. V gave up 1 base and J gave up 0 bases; unmatched junction bases: 6. Germline values: CDR1 MNHNS, CDR2 SASEGT. This CDR3 contains 16 residues. The CDR3 DNA is TGTGCCAGCAGTGAAGGACAGGGATTCCGCTCCTACGAGCAGTACTTC. It specifies CASSEGQGFRSYEQYF.

This chain's CDR3 is CASSLYRGGAQKGEQYF. The DNA of the CDR3 is TGTGCCAGCAGTTTATACAGGGGGGGCGCCCAAAAAGGCGAGCAGTACTTC. This chain connects TRBV28 to TRBJ2-7, with D possibly matching TRBD1 (8 bases). The CDR3 covers 17 residues. Germline V gives CDR1 MDHEN, CDR2 SYDVKM. Trimming stripped 1 base from V and 6 bases from J, with 22 bases between.

CDR3 bases: TGTGCCAGCAGTCCCAGGGGGCTCAGCACTGAAGCTTTCTTT. It encodes CASSPRGLSTEAFF. The chain employs TRBV28 and TRBJ1-1; 8 bases are shared with TRBD1. Trimming took 5 bases from V and 4 from J; bases not matched to a gene: 6. Germline CDR1 reads MDHEN; CDR2 reads SYDVKM. The CDR3 is 14 amino acids.

This clone was recorded once. The chain has TRBV18 and TRBJ1-1, with 8 nucleotides matching TRBD1. The CDR3 contains 14 residues. The V gene end was trimmed by 5 bases and the J gene end by 1 base; junction bases not matched to a gene: 3. The germline V gene encodes CDR1 KGHSH and CDR2 LQKENI. CDR3 DNA: TGTGCCAGCTCATTAGGACAGGGGAACACTGAAGCTTTCTTT. Translating gives CASSLGQGNTEAFF.

This chain links TRBV9 with TRBJ2-7, with D maybe TRBD2 (6 bases). V shed 3 bases and J shed 7 bases, with 17 bases lying between them. Germline lookup yields CDR1 SGDLS and CDR2 YYNGEE. This CDR3 has 14 amino acids. The DNA for the CDR3 is TGTGCCAGCAGCGGGGACTGGGGGAACAGTGAGCAGTACTTC. Translating gives CASSGDWGNSEQYF.

The chain is built from TRBV21-1 and TRBJ1-2. TRBV21-1 is a recognized pseudogene. The CDR3 has 13 residues. The chain's CDR3 is CAIHQTGNYGYTF. The CDR3 bases are TGTGCCATCCACCAGACGGGTAACTATGGCTACACCTTC.

J is TRBJ1-2 and V is TRBV27; 8 positions match TRBD1. Trimming removed 3 bases from V and 7 bases from J; junction bases left unmatched: 4. Germline V gene data show CDR1 as MNHEY and CDR2 as SMNVEV (reference sequence). This CDR3 region has 13 residues. The CDR3: CASSFRDRRGYTF. In DNA form, the CDR3 reads TGTGCCAGCAGTTTTCGGGACAGGCGTGGCTACACCTTC.

The chain joins TRBV9 to TRBJ1-1, with 8 bases aligning to TRBD1. The trim removed 5 bases at V and 6 bases at J, leaving 12 bases unmatched. The CDR3 sequence is 15 residues long. CDR1 and CDR2 (germline): SGDLS, YYNGEE. The CDR3 DNA sequence: TGTGCCAGCAGAAAGATGGGACAGGTTGAATCTGAAGCTTTCTTT. Translated: CASRKMGQVESEAFF.

This clone showed up just once. The gene calls are TRBV29-1 and TRBJ2-7; TRBD2 matches 10 bases. The CDR3 has 15 amino acids. With 4 bases clipped from V and 7 bases from J, the junction kept 13 bases outside the gene matches. The germline gives CDR1 SQVTM, CDR2 ANQGSEA. The CDR3 reads CSVGARSGGAREQYF. CDR3 in DNA: TGCAGCGTTGGGGCACGGAGCGGGGGGGCGAGAGAGCAGTACTTC.

The rearrangement links TRBV6-4 to TRBJ1-2; D remains unclear. CDR1 is MRHNA, CDR2 SNTAGT, per germline. The V end lost 2 bases, the J end lost 4 bases, and 17 bases lay between the germline ends. This CDR3 comprises 16 residues. The CDR3 DNA sequence: TGTGCCAGCAGTGACACTCCTACTCCCTATCTCTATGGCTACACCTTC. Translation gives CASSDTPTPYLYGYTF.

V gene TRBV10-3 combines with J gene TRBJ2-1; 10 bases are shared with TRBD2. The CDR3 has 20 residues. The V and J ends lost 0 bases and 7 bases, in that order; junction bases with no gene match: 18. Germline lookup yields CDR1 ENHRY and CDR2 SYGVKD. The CDR3 sequence is CAISESRGSGGPWGLNEQFF. The CDR3 coding sequence is TGTGCCATCAGTGAGTCGCGGGGTAGCGGGGGGCCCTGGGGGCTTAATGAGCAGTTCTTC.

This chain joins TRBV4-1 and TRBJ1-1; weak D call: TRBD1 (6 bases). The germline V and J ends were trimmed by 0 bases and 8 bases, with 19 bases remaining between them. CDR1 is MGHRA, CDR2 YSYEKL, per germline. CDR3 size: 16 residues. CDR3 residues: CASSQDRDRFAQEAFF. The CDR3 DNA sequence: TGCGCCAGCAGCCAAGATAGAGACAGGTTCGCTCAGGAAGCTTTCTTT.

The chain carries TRBV4-1 and TRBJ2-7, with 8 bases lining up with TRBD2. Trimming took 1 base from V and 5 from J; bases not matched to a gene: 7. Germline V gene sequence: CDR1 MGHRA, CDR2 YSYEKL. The CDR3 is 15 amino acids. CDR3 sequence reads: CASSQGSGSYDEQYF. DNA for the CDR3: TGCGCCAGCAGCCAAGGGAGCGGGAGTTACGACGAGCAGTACTTC.

In its sample, this clone was seen once. V usage is TRBV6-6 and J usage is TRBJ1-1; the D gene is possibly TRBD1 (5 bases). CDR1 MNHNY and CDR2 SVGAGI come from the germline V gene (reference sequence). The V and J ends lost 7 bases and 1 base respectively, with 10 bases between them. The CDR3 loop spans 13 amino acids. DNA of the CDR3: TGTGCCAGCAAATTGCAGGGGAACACTGAAGCTTTCTTT. This codes for CASKLQGNTEAFF.

CDR3 protein: CASSLWPVSQGLYEQYF. The CDR3 region has the DNA TGTGCCAGCAGCTTATGGCCTGTGTCACAGGGATTATACGAGCAGTACTTC. The V gene is TRBV11-1, the J gene TRBJ2-7, with a possible D match to TRBD1 (6 bases). The CDR3 is made up of 17 amino acids. CDR1 SGHAT and CDR2 FQDESV come from the germline V gene (reference sequence). V was clipped by 2 bases and J by 4 bases, with 21 bases between them.

The gene calls are TRBV6-5 and TRBJ1-1; weak D call: TRBD1 (6 bases). Trimming took 7 bases from V and 1 from J, leaving 13 bases between them. Germline CDR1 is MNHEY and CDR2 is SVGAGI. CDR3 length: 14 residues. The CDR3 region is CASTASRGNTEAFF. The CDR3 nucleotides read TGTGCCAGCACCGCCTCCAGGGGGAACACTGAAGCTTTCTTT.

V usage is TRBV19 and J usage is TRBJ1-2; 9 nucleotides agree with TRBD1. Trimming took 7 bases from V and 4 from J; bases not matched to a gene: 10. Germline CDR1 is LNHDA and CDR2 is SQIVND (reference sequence). This CDR3 is 15 amino acids long. CDR3 in amino acids: CASTIPGQGSYGYTF. The CDR3 DNA is TGTGCCAGTACTATCCCGGGACAGGGATCCTATGGCTACACCTTC.

The chain has TRBV30 and TRBJ1-1; 7 bases map to TRBD1. J gave up 3 bases and V 2 bases, and 9 bases lay outside the gene matches. Germline V CDR1 and CDR2: GTSNPN, SVGIG (reference sequence). The CDR3 is 15 residues long. CDR3: CAWSTTGQWHTEAFF. The CDR3 bases are TGTGCCTGGAGTACTACGGGACAGTGGCACACTGAAGCTTTCTTT. Filled out from reference TRBV30 and TRBJ1-1, the complete variable domain reads SQTIHQWPATLVQPVGSPLSLECTVEGTSNPNLYWYRQAAGRGLQLLFYSVGIGQISSEVPQNLSASRPQDRQFILSSKKLLLSDSGFYLCAWSTTGQWHTEAFFGQGTRLTVV.

This chain connects TRBV4-1 to TRBJ2-5; no clear D. V lost 4 bases and J lost 5, with 14 bases in between. Germline CDR1 MGHRA, CDR2 YSYEKL. The CDR3 is 14 residues long. The CDR3 spells CASSRTYSRETQYF. Written as DNA, the CDR3 is TGCGCCAGCAGCCGCACCTACAGTCGGGAGACCCAGTACTTC.

V gene TRBV6-5 combines with J gene TRBJ2-1, with a tentative D call TRBD1 (5 bases). This CDR3 is built from 14 residues. The germline gives CDR1 MNHEY, CDR2 SVGAGI. V lost 5 bases and J 7 bases, leaving 15 bases between the germline ends. The DNA of the CDR3 is TGTGCCAGCAGTCCACGACAGTACGGAAATGAGCAGTTCTTC. Its translation: CASSPRQYGNEQFF.

This chain uses TRBV5-1 with TRBJ2-3, with D tentatively TRBD2 (6 bases). Germline CDR1 SGHRS, CDR2 YFSETQ. This CDR3 contains 18 residues. Trimming removed 3 bases at V and 1 base at J, with 21 bases between. CDR3 region: CASSSRPPGVGGTDTQYF. The CDR3 DNA reads as TGCGCCAGCAGCTCGAGACCGCCGGGGGTTGGGGGCACAGATACGCAGTATTTT.

The chain uses TRBV27 and TRBJ1-1; 7 bases fit TRBD1. The J segment lost 0 bases and the V segment lost 6 bases, leaving 16 bases of the junction unmatched. The germline gives CDR1 MNHEY, CDR2 SMNVEV (reference sequence). This CDR3 comprises 18 residues. The CDR3 reads CASRPSSGTVKMNTEAFF. CDR3 nucleotide sequence: TGTGCCAGCAGGCCCTCCTCGGGGACAGTTAAAATGAACACTGAAGCTTTCTTT.

This chain connects TRBV7-9 to TRBJ2-7; 7 nucleotides align to TRBD1. Germline V gene sequence: CDR1 SEHNR, CDR2 FQNEAQ (reference sequence). This CDR3 region has 15 residues. The V segment lost 1 base and the J segment 2 bases; nucleotides outside the gene matches: 5. The CDR3 here is CASSLDRRGPYEQYF. In DNA form, the CDR3 reads TGTGCCAGCAGCTTAGACCGTAGGGGGCCCTACGAGCAGTACTTC.

In its sample, this clone was seen once. V is TRBV10-3 and J is TRBJ2-1; possible D gene TRBD2, 5 bases. Looked up from germline, CDR1 is ENHRY and CDR2 is SYGVKD. V shed 6 bases and J shed 5 bases, with 11 bases lying between them. The CDR3 consists of 13 residues. The chain's CDR3 is CAISLGEDNEQFF. The CDR3 DNA reads as TGTGCCATCAGCCTCGGGGAAGACAATGAGCAGTTCTTC.

This clone appeared once. The chain joins TRBV7-9 to TRBJ2-4; TRBD1 is a possible D gene (6 bases). Between the trimmed V and J ends, which lost 5 bases and 1 base, there was a span of 15 bases. Germline V gene data show CDR1 as SEHNR and CDR2 as FQNEAQ (reference sequence). The CDR3 is 16 residues long. As DNA, the CDR3 is TGTGCCAGCAGCCTACAGGGACCTTCGGCCAAAAACATTCAGTACTTC. Amino acid sequence: CASSLQGPSAKNIQYF.

The rearrangement links TRBV4-2 to TRBJ2-3, with 7 bases identical to TRBD2. The CDR3 contains 16 residues. J lost 1 base, V lost 1 base, and 5 bases had no gene match. The germline V gene encodes CDR1 LGHNA and CDR2 YNFKEQ. The CDR3: CASSQVGGSGTDTQYF. CDR3 DNA: TGTGCCAGCAGCCAAGTCGGCGGGAGCGGCACAGATACGCAGTATTTT.